This T cell receptor (beta chain) was profiled in a study of identical twins. This clonotype was recorded at least ten times. As yet, its antigen is unknown. Germline V gene sequence: CDR1 MNHEY, CDR2 SMNVEV (reference sequence). J gave up 11 bases and V 8 bases, and 11 bases lay outside the gene matches. This CDR3 spans 12 amino acids. One entry per CDR3 protein, called by TCRdb with MiXCR from the 5' RACE reads. The profile covers some 730,000 distinct CDR3 sequences, with 18% appearing a single time and around 12% taken by the ten largest. Study conclusions and caveats: The same donors were not followed; conclusions instead depended on cross-sectional statistical analysis.

These data also formed part of another study, on T cells expressing NK-cell markers.

The TCR was taken from a woman under 30 in good health. Sequencing was performed on PBMCs. The chain uses TRBV27 and TRBJ1-1; 7 bases are a match to TRBD1. CDR3 nucleotide sequence: TGTGCCAGCTTAGCAACAAGGGGGCCTGCTTTCTTT. The encoded protein is CASLATRGPAFF.